This T cell receptor (beta chain) comes out of a study of cytomegalovirus exposure and HLA in healthy donors. For the study at large: The 120 or so validation repertoires and the approximately 630 first-cohort repertoires shared a platform, a later analysis reported.

The V gene's germline CDR1 is LNHDA and CDR2 SQIVND (reference sequence). V trimming: 7 bases; J trimming: 4 bases; junction bases outside the gene matches: 7. This CDR3 has 15 residues. This clone occurred a few times. The data were produced by immunoSEQ multiplex PCR, yet TCRdb's version contains in-frame clones alone and is incomplete. The sample has about 130,000 clones; 85% to 90% are singletons. V gene TRBV19 combines with J gene TRBJ1-2, with TRBD1 matching 12 bases. The clonotype originates from a woman aged 18 to 35 in good health and CMV-seronegative. Sequencing was done on a sample of PBMCs. CDR3 in DNA: TGTGCCAGTACCCAGGGACAGGGGGCCACCTATGGCTACACCTTC. It specifies CASTQGQGATYGYTF.